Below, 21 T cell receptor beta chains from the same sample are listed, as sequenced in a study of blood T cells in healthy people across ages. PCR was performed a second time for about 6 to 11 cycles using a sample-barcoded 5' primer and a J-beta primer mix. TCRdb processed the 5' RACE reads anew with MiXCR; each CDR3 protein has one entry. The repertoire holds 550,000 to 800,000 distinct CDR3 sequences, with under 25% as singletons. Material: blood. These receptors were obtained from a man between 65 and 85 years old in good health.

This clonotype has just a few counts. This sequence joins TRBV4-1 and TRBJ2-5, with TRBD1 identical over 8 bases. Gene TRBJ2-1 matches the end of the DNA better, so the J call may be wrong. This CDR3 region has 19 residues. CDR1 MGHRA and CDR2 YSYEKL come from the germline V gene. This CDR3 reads CASSQEAGGARPRDNEQFF. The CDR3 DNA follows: TGCGCCAGCAGCCAAGAAGCAGGGGGCGCAAGGCCCCGTGACAATGAGCAGTTCTTC.

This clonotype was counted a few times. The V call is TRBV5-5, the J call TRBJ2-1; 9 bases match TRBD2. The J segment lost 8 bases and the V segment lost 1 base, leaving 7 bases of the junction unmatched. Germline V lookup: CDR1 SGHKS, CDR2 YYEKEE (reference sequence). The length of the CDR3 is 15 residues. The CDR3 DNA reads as TGTGCCAGCAGCTTGAGGCTAGCGGGAAATCATGAGCAGTTCTTC. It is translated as CASSLRLAGNHEQFF.

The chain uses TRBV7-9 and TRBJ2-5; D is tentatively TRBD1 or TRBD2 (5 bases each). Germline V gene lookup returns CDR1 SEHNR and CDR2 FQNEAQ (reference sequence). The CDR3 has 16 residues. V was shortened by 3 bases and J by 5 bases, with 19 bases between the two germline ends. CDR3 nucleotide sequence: TGTGCCAGCAGCTTGTGGCTTCCGGAACGGGGCGAGACCCAGTACTTC. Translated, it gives CASSLWLPERGETQYF.

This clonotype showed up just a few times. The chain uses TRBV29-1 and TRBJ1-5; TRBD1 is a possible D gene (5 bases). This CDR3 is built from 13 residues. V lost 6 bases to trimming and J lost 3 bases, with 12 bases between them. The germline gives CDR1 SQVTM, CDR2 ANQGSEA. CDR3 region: CSVADSANQPQHF. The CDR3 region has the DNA TGCAGCGTCGCTGACAGTGCCAATCAGCCCCAGCATTTT.

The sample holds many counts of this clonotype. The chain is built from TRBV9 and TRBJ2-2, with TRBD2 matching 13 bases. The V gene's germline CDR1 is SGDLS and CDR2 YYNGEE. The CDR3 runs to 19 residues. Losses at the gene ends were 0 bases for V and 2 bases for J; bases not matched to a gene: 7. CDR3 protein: CASSVVRTSGSSNTGELFF. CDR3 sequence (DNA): TGTGCCAGCAGCGTAGTTCGGACTAGCGGGAGTTCTAACACCGGGGAGCTGTTTTTT.

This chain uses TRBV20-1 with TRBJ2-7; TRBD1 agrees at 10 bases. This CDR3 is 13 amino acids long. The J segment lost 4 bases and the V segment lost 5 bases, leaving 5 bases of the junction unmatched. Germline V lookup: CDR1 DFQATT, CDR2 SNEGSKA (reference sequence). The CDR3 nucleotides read TGCAGTGCTGCCGGGACAGGGGCTTACGAGCAGTACTTC. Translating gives CSAAGTGAYEQYF.

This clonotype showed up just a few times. In DNA form, the CDR3 reads TGTGCCAGCAGTTACCGGCAGGGAGGAGGCTACACCTTC. It codes for CASSYRQGGGYTF. The V call is TRBV6-5, the J call TRBJ1-2; perhaps TRBD1 as D (5 bases). Trimming removed 2 bases from V and 8 bases from J, with 12 bases in between. The CDR3 contains 13 residues. The germline CDR1 and CDR2 sequences are MNHEY and SVGAGI.

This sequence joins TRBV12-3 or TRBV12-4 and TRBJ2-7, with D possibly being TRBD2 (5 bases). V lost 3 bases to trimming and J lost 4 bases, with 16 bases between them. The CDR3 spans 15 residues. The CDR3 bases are TGTGCCAGCAGTTTTGGTCGTCCCCCGGGGTACGAGCAGTACTTC. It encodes CASSFGRPPGYEQYF.

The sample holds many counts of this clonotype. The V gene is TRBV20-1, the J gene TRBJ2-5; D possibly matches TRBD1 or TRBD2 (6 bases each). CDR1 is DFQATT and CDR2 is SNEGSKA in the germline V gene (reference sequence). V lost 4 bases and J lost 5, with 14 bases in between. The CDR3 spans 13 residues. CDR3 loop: CSANWQGRETQYF. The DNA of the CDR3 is TGCAGTGCTAACTGGCAGGGGAGGGAGACCCAGTACTTC.

In DNA form, the CDR3 reads TGTGCCAGCAGTGAAGGCGCACACACACCAGGGGGAGCTTTCTTT. It is translated as CASSEGAHTPGGAFF. The chain uses TRBV6-1 and TRBJ1-1; TRBD1 matches 7 bases. This CDR3 is built from 15 residues. With 1 base clipped from V and 10 bases from J, the junction kept 12 bases outside the gene matches. Looked up from germline, CDR1 is MNHNS and CDR2 is SASEGT.

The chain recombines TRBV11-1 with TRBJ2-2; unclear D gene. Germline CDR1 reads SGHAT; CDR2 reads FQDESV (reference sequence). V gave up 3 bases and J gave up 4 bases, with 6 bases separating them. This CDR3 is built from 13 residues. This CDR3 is CASSFGFTGELFF. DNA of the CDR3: TGTGCCAGCAGCTTTGGGTTCACCGGGGAGCTGTTTTTT.

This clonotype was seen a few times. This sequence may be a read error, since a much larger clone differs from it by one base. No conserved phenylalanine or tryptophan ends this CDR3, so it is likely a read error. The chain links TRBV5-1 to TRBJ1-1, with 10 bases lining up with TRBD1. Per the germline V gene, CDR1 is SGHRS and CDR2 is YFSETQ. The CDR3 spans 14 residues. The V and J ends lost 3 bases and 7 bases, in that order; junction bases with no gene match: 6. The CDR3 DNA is TGCGCCAGCAGCTCGGGACAGGGGTCCTTTGAAGCTTTCATT. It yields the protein CASSSGQGSFEAFI.

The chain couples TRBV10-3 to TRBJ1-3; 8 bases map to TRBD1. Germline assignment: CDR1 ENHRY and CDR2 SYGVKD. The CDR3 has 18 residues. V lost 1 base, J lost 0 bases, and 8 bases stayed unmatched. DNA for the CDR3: TGTGCCATCAGTGAGTTTGGGCCGGGACAGGTCTCTGGAAACACCATATATTTT. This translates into CAISEFGPGQVSGNTIYF.

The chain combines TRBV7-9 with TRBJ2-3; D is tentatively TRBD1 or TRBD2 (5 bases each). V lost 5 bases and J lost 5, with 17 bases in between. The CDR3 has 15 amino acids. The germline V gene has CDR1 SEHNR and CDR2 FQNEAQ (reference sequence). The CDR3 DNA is TGTGCCAGCAGCCGAAAGGTCGCTGGGGGAGATACGCAGTATTTT. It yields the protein CASSRKVAGGDTQYF. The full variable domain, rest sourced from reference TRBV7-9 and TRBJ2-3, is DTGVSQNPRHKITKRGQNVTFRCDPISEHNRLYWYRQTLGQGPEFLTYFQNEAQLEKSRLLSDRFSAERPKGSFSTLEIQRTEQGDSAMYLCASSRKVAGGDTQYFGPGTRLTVL.

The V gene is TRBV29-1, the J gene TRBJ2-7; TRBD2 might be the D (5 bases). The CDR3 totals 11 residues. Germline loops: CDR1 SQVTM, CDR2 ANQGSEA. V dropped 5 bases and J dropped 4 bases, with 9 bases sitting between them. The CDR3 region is CSVTRDYEQYF. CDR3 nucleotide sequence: TGCAGCGTTACCCGGGATTACGAGCAGTACTTC.

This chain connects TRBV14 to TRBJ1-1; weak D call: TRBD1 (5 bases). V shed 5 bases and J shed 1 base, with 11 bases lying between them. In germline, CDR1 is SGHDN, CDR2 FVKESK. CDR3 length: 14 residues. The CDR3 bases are TGTGCCAGCAGCTCCCGGGGGAGGAACACTGAAGCTTTCTTT. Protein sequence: CASSSRGRNTEAFF.

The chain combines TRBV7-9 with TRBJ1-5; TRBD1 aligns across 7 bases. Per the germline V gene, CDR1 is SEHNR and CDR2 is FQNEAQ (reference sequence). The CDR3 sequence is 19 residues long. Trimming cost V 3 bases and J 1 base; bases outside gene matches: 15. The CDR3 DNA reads TGTGCCAGCAGCTTCAGCGGTGGCAGGGGGAAAATGAGCAATCAGCCCCAGCATTTT. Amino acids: CASSFSGGRGKMSNQPQHF. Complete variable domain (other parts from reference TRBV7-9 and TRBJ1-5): DTGVSQNPRHKITKRGQNVTFRCDPISEHNRLYWYRQTLGQGPEFLTYFQNEAQLEKSRLLSDRFSAERPKGSFSTLEIQRTEQGDSAMYLCASSFSGGRGKMSNQPQHFGDGTRLSIL.

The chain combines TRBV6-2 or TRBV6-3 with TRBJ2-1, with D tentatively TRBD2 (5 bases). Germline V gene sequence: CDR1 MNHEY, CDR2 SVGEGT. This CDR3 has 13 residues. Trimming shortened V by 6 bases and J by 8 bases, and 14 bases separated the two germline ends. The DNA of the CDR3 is TGTGCCAGCAGAAAGGCTCTCGGGGATGAGCAGTTCTTC. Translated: CASRKALGDEQFF.

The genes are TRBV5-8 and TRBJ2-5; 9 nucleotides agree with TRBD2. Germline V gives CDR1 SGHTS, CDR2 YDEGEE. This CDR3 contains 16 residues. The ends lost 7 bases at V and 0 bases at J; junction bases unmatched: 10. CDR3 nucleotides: TGTGCCAGCGACTCCGGAAGCGGGGGGTACCAAGAGACCCAGTACTTC. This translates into CASDSGSGGYQETQYF.

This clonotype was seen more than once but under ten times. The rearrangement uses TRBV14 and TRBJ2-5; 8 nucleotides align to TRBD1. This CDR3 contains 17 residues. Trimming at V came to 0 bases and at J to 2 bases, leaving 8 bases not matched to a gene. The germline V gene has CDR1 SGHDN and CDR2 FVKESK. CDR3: CASSQDRGTGFQETQYF. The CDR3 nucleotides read TGTGCCAGCAGCCAAGATCGGGGGACAGGTTTTCAAGAGACCCAGTACTTC.

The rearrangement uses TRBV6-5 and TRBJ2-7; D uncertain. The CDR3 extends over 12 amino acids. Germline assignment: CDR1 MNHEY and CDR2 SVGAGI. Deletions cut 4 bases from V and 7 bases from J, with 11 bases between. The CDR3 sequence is CASSSSLAEQYF. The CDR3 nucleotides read TGTGCCAGCAGTTCCTCCTTGGCGGAGCAGTACTTC.